The clone carrying this TCR beta chain turned up a few times. Sample treatment: randomized to nivolumab then ipilimumab (arm A) or the reverse (arm B). The source of the sample is a study of sequential checkpoint blockade in melanoma. Turning to the study itself: After nivolumab or ipilimumab alone, around 24 patients had week-13 rebiopsies.

CDR1 MGHRA and CDR2 YSYEKL come from the germline V gene. The CDR3 consists of 13 residues. The V end lost 4 bases, the J end lost 7 bases, and 10 bases lay between the germline ends. Assay used: immunoSEQ multiplex PCR; TCRdb lists only in-frame clones, some missing. The table includes approximately 20,000 clones, more than 25% detected once. The specimen was tumor tissue (inferred from file names), collected from a patient given nivolumab and ipilimumab in sequence. The chain employs TRBV4-1 and TRBJ2-2; no definite D call. This TCR was sampled from a human donor with melanoma. DNA of the CDR3: TGCGCCAGCAGCCGAGGTTTGAGCGGGGAGCTGTTTTTT. Translating gives CASSRGLSGELFF.